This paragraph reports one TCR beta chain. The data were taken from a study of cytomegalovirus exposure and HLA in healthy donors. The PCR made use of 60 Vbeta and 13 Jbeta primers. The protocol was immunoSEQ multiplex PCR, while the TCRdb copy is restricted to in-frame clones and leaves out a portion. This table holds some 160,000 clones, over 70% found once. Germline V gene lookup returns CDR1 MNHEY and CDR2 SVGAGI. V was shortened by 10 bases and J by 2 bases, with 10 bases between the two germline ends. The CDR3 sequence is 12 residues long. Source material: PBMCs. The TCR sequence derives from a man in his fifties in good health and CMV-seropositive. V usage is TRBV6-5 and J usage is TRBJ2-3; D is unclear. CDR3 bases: TGTGCCACGTATTCCCCCACAGATACGCAGTATTTT. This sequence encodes CATYSPTDTQYF.